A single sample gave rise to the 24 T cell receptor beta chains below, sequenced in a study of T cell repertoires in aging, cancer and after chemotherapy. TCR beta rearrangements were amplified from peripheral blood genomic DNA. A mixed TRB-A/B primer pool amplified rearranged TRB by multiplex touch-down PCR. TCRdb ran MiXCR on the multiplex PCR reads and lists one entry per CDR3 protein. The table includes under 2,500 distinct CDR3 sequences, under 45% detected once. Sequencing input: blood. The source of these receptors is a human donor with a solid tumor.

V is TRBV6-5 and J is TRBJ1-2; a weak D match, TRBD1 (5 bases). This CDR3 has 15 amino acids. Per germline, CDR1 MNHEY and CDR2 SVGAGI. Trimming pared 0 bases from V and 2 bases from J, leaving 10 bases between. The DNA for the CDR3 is TGTGCCAGCAGTTACTCGTTCACAGGAAACTATGGCTACACCTTC. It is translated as CASSYSFTGNYGYTF.

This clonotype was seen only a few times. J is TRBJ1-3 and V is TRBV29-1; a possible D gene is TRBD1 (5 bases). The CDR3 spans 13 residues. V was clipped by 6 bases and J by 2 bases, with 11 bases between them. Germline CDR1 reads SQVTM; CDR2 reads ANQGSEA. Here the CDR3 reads CSVGGQTGNTIYF. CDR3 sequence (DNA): TGCAGCGTGGGGGGTCAAACTGGAAACACCATATATTTT.

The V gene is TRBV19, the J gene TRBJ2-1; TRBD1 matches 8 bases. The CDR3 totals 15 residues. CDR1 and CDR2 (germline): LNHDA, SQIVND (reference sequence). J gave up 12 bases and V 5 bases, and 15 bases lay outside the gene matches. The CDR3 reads CASSPGTGGSGVQFF. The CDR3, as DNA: TGTGCCAGTAGTCCCGGGACAGGCGGTTCGGGGGTGCAGTTCTTC.

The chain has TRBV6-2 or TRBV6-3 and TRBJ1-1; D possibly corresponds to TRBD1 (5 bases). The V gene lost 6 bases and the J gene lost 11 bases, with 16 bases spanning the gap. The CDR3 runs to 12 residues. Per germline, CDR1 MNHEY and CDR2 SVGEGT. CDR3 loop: CASSPQGREAFF. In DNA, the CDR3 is TGTGCCAGCAGCCCCCAGGGACGGGAGGCTTTCTTT.

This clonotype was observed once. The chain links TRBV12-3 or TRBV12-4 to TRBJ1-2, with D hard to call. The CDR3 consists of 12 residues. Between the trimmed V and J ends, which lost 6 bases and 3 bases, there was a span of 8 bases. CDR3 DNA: TGTGCCAGCAGGGCCGGACACTATGGCTACACCTTC. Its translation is CASRAGHYGYTF.

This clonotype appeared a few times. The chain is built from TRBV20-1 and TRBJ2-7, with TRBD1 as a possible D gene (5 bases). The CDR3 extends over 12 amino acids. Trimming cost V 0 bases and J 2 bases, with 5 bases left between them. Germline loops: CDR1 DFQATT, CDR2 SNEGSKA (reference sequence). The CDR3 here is CSAREGAYEQYF. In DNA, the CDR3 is TGCAGTGCTAGAGAAGGGGCCTACGAGCAGTACTTC.

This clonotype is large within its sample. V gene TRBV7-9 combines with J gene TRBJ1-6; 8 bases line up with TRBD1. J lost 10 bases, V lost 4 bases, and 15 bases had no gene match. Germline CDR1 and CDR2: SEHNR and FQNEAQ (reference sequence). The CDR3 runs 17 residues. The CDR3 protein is CASSSHDRTGSGSPLHF. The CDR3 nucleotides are TGTGCCAGCAGCTCTCACGACCGGACAGGGTCGGGGTCACCCCTCCACTTT.

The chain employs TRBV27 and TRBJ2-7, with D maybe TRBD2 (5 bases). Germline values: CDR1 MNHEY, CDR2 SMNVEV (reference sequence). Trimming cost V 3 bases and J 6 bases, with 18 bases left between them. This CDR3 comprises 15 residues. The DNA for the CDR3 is TGTGCCAGCAGTTTGGCTAGCAAGACCCGGGGCGAGCAGTACTTC. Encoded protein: CASSLASKTRGEQYF.

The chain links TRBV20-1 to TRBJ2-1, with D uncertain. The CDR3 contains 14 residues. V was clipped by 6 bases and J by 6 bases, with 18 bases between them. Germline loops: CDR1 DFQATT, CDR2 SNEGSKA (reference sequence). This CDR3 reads CSAERLVLFNEQFF. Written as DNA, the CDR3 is TGCAGTGCCGAGCGTCTAGTCCTGTTCAATGAGCAGTTCTTC.

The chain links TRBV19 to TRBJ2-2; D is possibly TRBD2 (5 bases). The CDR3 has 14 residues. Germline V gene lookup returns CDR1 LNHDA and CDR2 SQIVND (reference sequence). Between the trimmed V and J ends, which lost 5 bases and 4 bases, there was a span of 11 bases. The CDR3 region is CASSFLASTGELFF. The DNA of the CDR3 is TGTGCCAGTAGTTTCCTAGCTTCCACCGGGGAGCTGTTTTTT.

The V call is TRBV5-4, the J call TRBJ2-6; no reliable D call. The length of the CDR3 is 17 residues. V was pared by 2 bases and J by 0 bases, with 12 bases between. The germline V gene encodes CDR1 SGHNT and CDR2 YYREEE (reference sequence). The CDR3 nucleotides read TGTGCCAGCAGCTTCGTCCAGGCCCTCTCTGGGGCCAACGTCCTGACTTTC. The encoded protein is CASSFVQALSGANVLTF.

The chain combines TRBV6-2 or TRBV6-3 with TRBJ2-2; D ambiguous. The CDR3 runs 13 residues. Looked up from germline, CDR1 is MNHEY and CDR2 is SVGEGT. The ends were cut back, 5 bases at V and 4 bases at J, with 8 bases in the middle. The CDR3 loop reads CASSPDSTGELFF. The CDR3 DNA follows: TGTGCCAGCAGTCCCGATTCCACCGGGGAGCTGTTTTTT.

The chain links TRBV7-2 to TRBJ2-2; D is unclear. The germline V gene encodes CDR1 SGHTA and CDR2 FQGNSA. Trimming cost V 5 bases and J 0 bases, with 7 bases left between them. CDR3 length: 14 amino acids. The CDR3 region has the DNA TGTGCCAGCAGCGGGCCAGCGAACACCGGGGAGCTGTTTTTT. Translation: CASSGPANTGELFF.

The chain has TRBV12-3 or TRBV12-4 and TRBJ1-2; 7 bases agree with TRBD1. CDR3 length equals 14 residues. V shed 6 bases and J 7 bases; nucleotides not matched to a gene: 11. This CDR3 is CASSQNDRVGGYTF. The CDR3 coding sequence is TGTGCCAGCAGCCAAAATGACAGGGTGGGTGGCTACACCTTC.

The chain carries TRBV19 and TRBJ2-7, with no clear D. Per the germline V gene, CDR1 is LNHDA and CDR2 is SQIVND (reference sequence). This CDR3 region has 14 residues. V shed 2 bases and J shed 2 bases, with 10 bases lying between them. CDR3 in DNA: TGTGCCAGTAGTATACAGCGAACTCCCTACGAGCAGTACTTC. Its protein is CASSIQRTPYEQYF.

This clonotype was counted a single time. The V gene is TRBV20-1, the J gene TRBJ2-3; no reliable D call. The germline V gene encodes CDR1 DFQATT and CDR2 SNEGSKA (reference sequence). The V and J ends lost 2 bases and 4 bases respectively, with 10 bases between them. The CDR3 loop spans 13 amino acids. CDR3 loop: CSARSVGSDTQYF. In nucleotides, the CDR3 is TGCAGTGCTAGATCGGTGGGCTCAGATACGCAGTATTTT.

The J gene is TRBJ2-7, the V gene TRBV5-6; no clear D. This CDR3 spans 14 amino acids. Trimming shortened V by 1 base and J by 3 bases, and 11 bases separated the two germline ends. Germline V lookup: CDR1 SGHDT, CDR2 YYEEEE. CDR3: CASSLRLEIYEQYF. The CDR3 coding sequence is TGTGCCAGCAGCTTGCGCCTCGAAATCTACGAGCAGTACTTC.

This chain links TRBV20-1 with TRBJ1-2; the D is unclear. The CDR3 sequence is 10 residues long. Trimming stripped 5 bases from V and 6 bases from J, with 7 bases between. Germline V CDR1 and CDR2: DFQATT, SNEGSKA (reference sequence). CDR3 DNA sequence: TGCAGTGCTGGAAGGGATGGCTACACCTTC. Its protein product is CSAGRDGYTF.

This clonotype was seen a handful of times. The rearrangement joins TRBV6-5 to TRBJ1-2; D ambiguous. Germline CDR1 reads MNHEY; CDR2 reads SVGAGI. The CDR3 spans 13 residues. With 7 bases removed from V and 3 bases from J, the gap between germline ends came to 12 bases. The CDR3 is CASTRFGYYGYTF. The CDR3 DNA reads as TGTGCCAGCACCCGTTTTGGGTACTATGGCTACACCTTC.

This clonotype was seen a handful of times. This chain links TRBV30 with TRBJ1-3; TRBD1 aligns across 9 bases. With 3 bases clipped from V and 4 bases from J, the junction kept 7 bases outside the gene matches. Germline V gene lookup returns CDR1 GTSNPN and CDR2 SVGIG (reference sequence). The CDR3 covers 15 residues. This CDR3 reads CAWSENRGRGNTIYF. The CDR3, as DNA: TGTGCCTGGAGCGAAAACAGGGGGCGAGGAAACACCATATATTTT.

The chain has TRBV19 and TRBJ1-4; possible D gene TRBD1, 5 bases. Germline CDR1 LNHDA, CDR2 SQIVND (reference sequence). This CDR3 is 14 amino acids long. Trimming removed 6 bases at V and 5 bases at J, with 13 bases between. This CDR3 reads CASSAPGENEKLFF. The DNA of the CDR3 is TGTGCCAGTAGCGCCCCGGGGGAAAATGAAAAACTGTTTTTT.

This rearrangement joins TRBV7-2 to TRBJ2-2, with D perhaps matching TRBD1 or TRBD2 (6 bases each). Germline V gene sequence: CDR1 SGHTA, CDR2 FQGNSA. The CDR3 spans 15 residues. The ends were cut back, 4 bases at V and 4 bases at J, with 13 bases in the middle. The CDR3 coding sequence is TGTGCCAGCAGCTCCCCCGGGGGCGGCACCGGGGAGCTGTTTTTT. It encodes CASSSPGGGTGELFF.

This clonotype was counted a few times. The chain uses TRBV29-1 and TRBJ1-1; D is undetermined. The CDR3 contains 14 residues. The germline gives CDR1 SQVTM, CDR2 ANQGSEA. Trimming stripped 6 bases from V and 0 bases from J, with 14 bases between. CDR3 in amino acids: CSVGMQAMNTEAFF. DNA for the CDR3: TGCAGCGTGGGGATGCAAGCTATGAACACTGAAGCTTTCTTT.

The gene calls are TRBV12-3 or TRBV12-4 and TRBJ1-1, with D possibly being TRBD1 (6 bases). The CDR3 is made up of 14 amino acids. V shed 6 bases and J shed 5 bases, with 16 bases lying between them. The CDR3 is CASSFPGAITEAFF. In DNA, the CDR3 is TGTGCCAGCAGCTTCCCAGGGGCGATAACTGAAGCTTTCTTT.